The entry that follows covers one T cell receptor beta chain sequence. The same CDR3 is also encoded by other DNA sequences in this sample. This sample was included in a study of shared clonotypes between healthy human individuals. CDR3 length equals 14 residues. Germline values: CDR1 LNHDA, CDR2 SQIVND (reference sequence). V lost 3 bases and J 1 base, leaving 9 bases between the germline ends. Genomic DNA of each subset was evenly split across several immunoSEQ plates. This table comes from immunoSEQ multiplex PCR, and its TCRdb copy is limited to in-frame clones, with some not included. The sample has a few million clones, about 90% seen once; the top ten hold approximately 0.4%.

Sequences were obtained from naive CD4+ T cells from PBMCs. The subset here: CD45RA+ positively selected. This rearrangement joins TRBV19 to TRBJ2-5; D is perhaps TRBD2 (6 bases). The sequence was obtained from a man younger than 35 in good health. Some clones in this sample may be carry-over from other donors' samples. The CDR3 protein is CASSIGGTQETQYF. The CDR3 bases are TGTGCCAGTAGTATTGGGGGGACCCAAGAGACCCAGTACTTC.